The 12 T cell receptor beta chains given below trace back to one sample, sequenced in a study of blood T cell repertoires in COVID-19. Only in-frame clones appear in the TCRdb table, and some are missing; sequencing was by immunoSEQ multiplex PCR. Among 150,000 to 200,000 clones listed, more than 75% were seen once. The sample comprised peripheral blood. The source of these receptors is a man in his sixties with active or convalescent COVID-19.

In this sample, this clone turned up once. The rearrangement links TRBV7-9 to TRBJ2-4; the D gene is possibly TRBD1 (5 bases). CDR1 is SEHNR and CDR2 is FQNEAQ in the germline V gene (reference sequence). The CDR3 is 16 amino acids. With 5 bases removed from V and 0 bases from J, the gap between germline ends came to 14 bases. The CDR3 DNA is TGTGCCAGCAGCGCTCAGGGATACTTAGCCAAAAACATTCAGTACTTC. Its protein product is CASSAQGYLAKNIQYF.

This chain joins TRBV30 and TRBJ1-1, with 7 bases lining up with TRBD1. The CDR3 sequence is 17 residues long. Germline CDR1 GTSNPN, CDR2 SVGIG (reference sequence). The V gene end was trimmed by 3 bases and the J gene end by 0 bases; junction bases not matched to a gene: 13. CDR3 protein: CAWRGRGGNLMNTEAFF. The DNA of the CDR3 is TGTGCCTGGAGGGGTCGAGGGGGCAACCTTATGAACACTGAAGCTTTCTTT. The whole variable domain, remainder taken from reference TRBV30 and TRBJ1-1, is SQTIHQWPATLVQPVGSPLSLECTVEGTSNPNLYWYRQAAGRGLQLLFYSVGIGQISSEVPQNLSASRPQDRQFILSSKKLLLSDSGFYLCAWRGRGGNLMNTEAFFGQGTRLTVV.

The chain's CDR3 is CSVAGGDRGPNTGELFF. DNA of the CDR3: TGCAGCGTTGCCGGAGGGGACAGGGGTCCGAACACCGGGGAGCTGTTTTTT. This chain connects TRBV29-1 to TRBJ2-2, with 10 bases aligning to TRBD1. CDR3 length: 17 residues. The trim removed 4 bases at V and 0 bases at J, leaving 8 bases unmatched. CDR1 and CDR2 from the germline V gene are SQVTM and ANQGSEA.

The rearrangement uses TRBV12-5 and TRBJ2-3; D is possibly TRBD2 (6 bases). V shed 6 bases and J shed 4 bases, with 26 bases lying between them. Germline values: CDR1 LGHNT, CDR2 FRNRAP. The CDR3 sequence is 18 residues long. The DNA of the CDR3 is TGTGCTAGTGGCTCCCCCAACTTACCGGGAGTTCAGGCAGATACGCAGTATTTT. Translated: CASGSPNLPGVQADTQYF.

This clone appeared a few times. The V and J genes are TRBV19 and TRBJ2-3; maybe TRBD2 (6 bases). The germline CDR1 and CDR2 sequences are LNHDA and SQIVND (reference sequence). V shed 7 bases and J shed 6 bases, with 14 bases lying between them. The CDR3 has 13 amino acids. The CDR3, as DNA: TGTGCCAGTACCCTTGGGGGGAGTGATACGCAGTATTTT. This codes for CASTLGGSDTQYF.

The rearrangement uses TRBV10-1 and TRBJ2-3; no definite D call. This CDR3 region has 13 residues. With 0 bases removed from V and 7 bases from J, the gap between germline ends came to 8 bases. Germline V gene data show CDR1 as WNHNN and CDR2 as SYGVQD (reference sequence). The DNA for the CDR3 is TGCGCCAGCAGTGAGTCTCACACCTATACGCAGTATTTT. This translates into CASSESHTYTQYF.

This clone showed up just once. The chain recombines TRBV24-1 with TRBJ2-7; 8 bases are shared with TRBD1. The germline gives CDR1 KGHDR, CDR2 SFDVKD. The CDR3 contains 13 residues. Trimming cost V 3 bases and J 7 bases; bases outside gene matches: 4. In DNA, the CDR3 is TGTGCCACCAGTGATCCTTACAGGGGGGAGCAGTACTTC. Amino acid sequence: CATSDPYRGEQYF.

The J gene is TRBJ2-1, the V gene TRBV11-2, with a tentative D call TRBD2 (5 bases). The CDR3 extends over 15 amino acids. Per germline, CDR1 SGHAT and CDR2 FQNNGV. V was pared by 4 bases and J by 4 bases, with 14 bases between. CDR3 loop: CASSYPLRDYNEQFF. CDR3 coding DNA: TGTGCCAGCAGCTACCCCCTACGGGATTACAATGAGCAGTTCTTC.

The rearrangement links TRBV11-3 to TRBJ2-1; tentatively, D is TRBD2 (6 bases). Germline CDR1 SGHNT, CDR2 YENEEA. The CDR3 is 15 residues long. Trimming stripped 1 base from V and 4 bases from J, with 11 bases between. CDR3: CASSLGVGGYNEQFF. The CDR3 coding sequence is TGTGCCAGCAGCTTAGGCGTAGGAGGGTACAATGAGCAGTTCTTC.

This rearrangement joins TRBV2 to TRBJ1-2; possible D gene TRBD1, 5 bases. V lost 3 bases to trimming and J lost 9 bases, with 14 bases between them. Germline CDR1 reads SNHLY; CDR2 reads FYNNEI. CDR3 length equals 13 residues. The chain's CDR3 is CASSEGGSWSYTF. CDR3 nucleotides: TGTGCCAGCAGTGAGGGGGGGAGTTGGAGCTACACCTTC.

J is TRBJ2-3 and V is TRBV5-4, with TRBD2 matching 8 bases. Trimming at V came to 2 bases and at J to 2 bases, leaving 7 bases not matched to a gene. Germline lookup yields CDR1 SGHNT and CDR2 YYREEE (reference sequence). The CDR3 is 16 amino acids. The CDR3 region is CASSFGAGGVTDTQYF. The CDR3 nucleotides read TGTGCCAGCAGCTTTGGGGCGGGGGGAGTCACAGATACGCAGTATTTT.

This sequence joins TRBV7-8 and TRBJ2-3; TRBD2 agrees at 10 bases. The J segment lost 2 bases and the V segment lost 7 bases, leaving 9 bases of the junction unmatched. This CDR3 is built from 16 residues. Germline V gives CDR1 SGHVS, CDR2 FQNEAQ. The CDR3 region is CASTPVLAGVTDTQYF. CDR3 bases: TGTGCCAGCACCCCAGTCCTAGCGGGGGTCACAGATACGCAGTATTTT. Full variable domain (remainder filled in from reference TRBV7-8 and TRBJ2-3): GAGVSQSPRYKVAKRGQDVALRCDPISGHVSLFWYQQALGQGPEFLTYFQNEAQLDKSGLPSDRFFAERPEGSVSTLKIQRTQQEDSAVYLCASTPVLAGVTDTQYFGPGTRLTVL.